A single sample gave rise to the 24 T cell receptor beta chains below, sequenced in a study of blood T cell repertoires in COVID-19. This table comes from immunoSEQ multiplex PCR, and its TCRdb copy is limited to in-frame clones, with some not included. Seen here are fewer than 200,000 clones, over 75% observed once, and the top ten hold roughly 2.6%. Sequencing input: peripheral blood. These receptors were collected from a middle-aged man with active or convalescent COVID-19.

The chain couples TRBV7-3 to TRBJ2-1; 9 bases align to TRBD2. The CDR3 covers 15 residues. In germline, CDR1 is SGHTA, CDR2 FQGTGA. V lost 4 bases to trimming and J lost 6 bases; unmatched junction nucleotides: 7. The CDR3: CASSSVGRGGNEQFF. The DNA of the CDR3 is TGTGCCAGCAGCTCGGTAGGGCGGGGGGGCAATGAGCAGTTCTTC. Based on the CDR3 plus reference TRBV7-3 and TRBJ2-1, the full variable domain is GAGVSQTPSNKVTEKGKYVELRCDPISGHTALYWYRQSLGQGPEFLIYFQGTGAADDSGLPNDRFFAVRPEGSVSTLKIQRTERGDSAVYLCASSSVGRGGNEQFFGPGTRLTVL.

The chain combines TRBV7-9 with TRBJ2-7; 7 nucleotides align to TRBD2. The CDR3 contains 16 residues. Trimming took 1 base from V and 7 from J; bases not matched to a gene: 13. Germline lookup yields CDR1 SEHNR and CDR2 FQNEAQ (reference sequence). This CDR3 is CASSLVQLPAGEEQYF. Written as DNA, the CDR3 is TGTGCCAGCAGCTTAGTCCAACTACCGGCGGGGGAAGAGCAGTACTTC.

V is TRBV5-1 and J is TRBJ1-4; D gene ambiguous. The germline gives CDR1 SGHRS, CDR2 YFSETQ. V was shortened by 4 bases and J by 0 bases, with 13 bases between the two germline ends. This CDR3 region has 16 residues. In DNA form, the CDR3 reads TGCGCCAGCAGCCTCTACAGCAGAGCAACTAATGAAAAACTGTTTTTT. Translated, it gives CASSLYSRATNEKLFF. The entire variable domain, with the rest obtained from reference TRBV5-1 and TRBJ1-4, is as follows: KAGVTQTPRYLIKTRGQQVTLSCSPISGHRSVSWYQQTPGQGLQFLFEYFSETQRNKGNFPGRFSGRQFSNSRSEMNVSTLELGDSALYLCASSLYSRATNEKLFFGSGTQLSVL.

The V call is TRBV7-9, the J call TRBJ1-2; 8 bases align to TRBD1. Trimming cost V 5 bases and J 6 bases; bases outside gene matches: 11. The CDR3 runs to 15 residues. Germline loops: CDR1 SEHNR, CDR2 FQNEAQ (reference sequence). As DNA, the CDR3 is TGTGCCAGCAGCGCCCCTCAGGGACAGGTTGATGGCTACACCTTC. Translating it yields CASSAPQGQVDGYTF.

The chain carries TRBV19 and TRBJ1-2; TRBD1 matches 7 bases. V shed 3 bases and J 0 bases; nucleotides not matched to a gene: 13. The length of the CDR3 is 18 residues. Germline loops: CDR1 LNHDA, CDR2 SQIVND (reference sequence). CDR3 amino acids: CASSISRTGRGTNYGYTF. The CDR3 region has the DNA TGTGCCAGTAGTATTTCCCGGACAGGCCGAGGGACTAACTATGGCTACACCTTC.

Note on this clone: A junction end diverges from the germline sequence, so it may reflect a read error. The J gene is TRBJ2-3, the V gene TRBV7-2, with 8 bases matching TRBD2. Germline V gene sequence: CDR1 SGHTA, CDR2 FQGNSA. The CDR3 runs to 16 residues. The CDR3 reads CASSLAGTRGRDTQYF. As DNA, the CDR3 is TGTGCCAGCAGTTTAGCCGGGACTAGAGGCCGGGATACGCAGTATTTT.

The chain links TRBV4-3 to TRBJ2-3, with D maybe TRBD1 (6 bases). V lost 0 bases to trimming and J lost 2 bases, with 12 bases between them. Germline loops: CDR1 LGHNA, CDR2 YSLEER. The CDR3 is 16 residues long. The CDR3 bases are TGCGCCAGCAGCCAAGATCCCAGGGGCTACACAGATACGCAGTATTTT. The encoded protein is CASSQDPRGYTDTQYF.

The rearrangement joins TRBV7-9 to TRBJ2-5; D is unclear. V shed 5 bases and J shed 5 bases, with 6 bases lying between them. In germline, CDR1 is SEHNR, CDR2 FQNEAQ (reference sequence). There are 11 residues in the CDR3. The DNA of the CDR3 is TGTGCCAGCAGCCGCCAGGAGACCCAGTACTTC. This encodes CASSRQETQYF.

The chain joins TRBV9 to TRBJ2-2; 8 nucleotides line up with TRBD1. Germline CDR1 reads SGDLS; CDR2 reads YYNGEE. The CDR3 extends over 16 amino acids. V lost 0 bases, J lost 2 bases, and 3 bases stayed unmatched. CDR3 sequence reads: CASSVGQGPNTGELFF. CDR3 nucleotide sequence: TGTGCCAGCAGCGTAGGACAGGGGCCAAACACCGGGGAGCTGTTTTTT.

The J gene is TRBJ2-1, the V gene TRBV2, with 7 bases fitting TRBD2. There are 16 residues in the CDR3. V was clipped by 5 bases and J by 0 bases; unmatched bases: 7. Looked up from germline, CDR1 is SNHLY and CDR2 is FYNNEI. CDR3 sequence (DNA): TGTGCCAGCAGTTCTATCGAGCGGGGCTCCTACAATGAGCAGTTCTTC. It is translated as CASSSIERGSYNEQFF. Full variable domain (rest looked up from reference TRBV2 and TRBJ2-1): EPEVTQTPSHQVTQMGQEVILRCVPISNHLYFYWYRQILGQKVEFLVSFYNNEISEKSEIFDDQFSVERPDGSNFTLKIRSTKLEDSAMYFCASSSIERGSYNEQFFGPGTRLTVL.

The chain is built from TRBV27 and TRBJ1-6; the D gene is possibly TRBD1 (6 bases). V was pared by 6 bases and J by 9 bases, with 15 bases between. This CDR3 has 14 amino acids. Germline CDR1 MNHEY, CDR2 SMNVEV (reference sequence). CDR3: CASRETGETSPLHF. The CDR3 DNA sequence: TGTGCCAGCAGAGAGACAGGAGAGACTTCACCCCTCCACTTT.

A few counts support this clone. The V gene is TRBV5-4, the J gene TRBJ1-2, with 9 bases that match TRBD1. The J segment lost 8 bases and the V segment lost 4 bases, leaving 9 bases of the junction unmatched. CDR3 length equals 14 residues. Germline lookup yields CDR1 SGHNT and CDR2 YYREEE (reference sequence). CDR3 residues: CASSPGQGISGYTF. The CDR3 bases are TGTGCCAGCAGCCCGGGACAGGGTATTAGCGGCTACACCTTC. The complete variable domain, with remaining parts taken from reference TRBV5-4 and TRBJ1-2, reads ETGVTQSPTHLIKTRGQQVTLRCSSQSGHNTVSWYQQALGQGPQFIFQYYREEENGRGNFPPRFSGLQFPNYSSELNVNALELDDSALYLCASSPGQGISGYTFGSGTRLTVV.

This clone occurred a few times. J is TRBJ2-1 and V is TRBV5-6; D may be TRBD2 (6 bases). Deletions cut 1 base from V and 8 bases from J, with 16 bases between. Germline V lookup: CDR1 SGHDT, CDR2 YYEEEE. The CDR3 loop spans 15 amino acids. The CDR3 DNA follows: TGTGCCAGCAGCTTGTTAGCGGATGTTGTTGATGAGCAGTTCTTC. It translates to CASSLLADVVDEQFF.

This chain connects TRBV6-2 or TRBV6-3 to TRBJ2-1, with TRBD2 matching over 8 bases. In germline, CDR1 is MNHEY, CDR2 SVGEGT. CDR3 length equals 19 residues. The trim removed 2 bases at V and 3 bases at J, leaving 15 bases unmatched. This chain's CDR3 is CASSYDPSGGPLIYNEQFF. CDR3 nucleotides: TGTGCCAGCAGTTACGACCCCAGCGGGGGCCCCTTAATCTACAATGAGCAGTTCTTC.

The genes are TRBV10-2 and TRBJ1-1; the D is unclear. The CDR3 is 13 residues long. Germline V CDR1 and CDR2: WSHSY, SAAADI. Trimming took off 3 bases at V and 3 bases at J, with 8 bases between the two ends. The CDR3 bases are TGCGCCAGCAGTGAACAGTTCTACACTGAAGCTTTCTTT. Its translation: CASSEQFYTEAFF.

This rearrangement joins TRBV29-1 to TRBJ2-1, with 10 bases lining up with TRBD2. V lost 7 bases and J lost 4; bases outside the gene matches: 7. The CDR3 totals 14 residues. From germline, CDR1 is SQVTM and CDR2 ANQGSEA. The CDR3 DNA reads TGCAGCGGAGGTACTAGCGGGGTTTACAATGAGCAGTTCTTC. Translating it yields CSGGTSGVYNEQFF.

The chain has TRBV21-1 and TRBJ1-4. TRBV21-1 is termed a pseudogene. CDR3 length equals 15 residues. The CDR3 coding sequence is TGTGCCAGCAGCAAAGCGCCGGCAACTAATGAAAAACTGTTTTTT. Amino acid sequence: CASSKAPATNEKLFF.

V is TRBV7-9 and J is TRBJ1-2, with TRBD1 matching over 7 bases. Germline CDR1 reads SEHNR; CDR2 reads FQNEAQ (reference sequence). With V trimmed by 5 bases and J by 0 bases, 9 bases remained unmatched. The CDR3 runs to 16 residues. CDR3 sequence (DNA): TGTGCCAGCAGCCGAGAGGGACAGCTTTCTAACTATGGCTACACCTTC. Its protein product is CASSREGQLSNYGYTF.

The gene calls are TRBV9 and TRBJ2-3; a weak D match, TRBD1 (5 bases). CDR3 length equals 12 residues. V lost 3 bases, J lost 6 bases, and 8 bases lay in between. Germline values: CDR1 SGDLS, CDR2 YYNGEE. The CDR3 region is CASSGTSDTQYF. CDR3 bases: TGTGCCAGCAGCGGGACATCGGATACGCAGTATTTT. Full variable domain (remainder filled in from reference TRBV9 and TRBJ2-3): DSGVTQTPKHLITATGQRVTLRCSPRSGDLSVYWYQQSLDQGLQFLIQYYNGEERAKGNILERFSAQQFPDLHSELNLSSLELGDSALYFCASSGTSDTQYFGPGTRLTVL.

This clone was picked up one time. The CDR3 DNA follows: TGTGCCAGCTCTGGGGGGATATCCTACGAGCAGTACTTC. It yields the protein CASSGGISYEQYF. The chain uses TRBV12-3 or TRBV12-4 and TRBJ2-7; maybe TRBD2 (6 bases). The CDR3 runs 13 residues. With 8 bases removed from V and 1 base from J, the gap between germline ends came to 12 bases.

This sequence joins TRBV25-1 and TRBJ2-2; 7 bases agree with TRBD1. V lost 7 bases to trimming and J lost 3 bases; unmatched junction nucleotides: 8. This CDR3 is 15 amino acids long. Germline V gene lookup returns CDR1 MGHDK and CDR2 SYGVNS. This chain's CDR3 is CASTEGAGYTGELFF. In nucleotides, the CDR3 is TGTGCCAGCACCGAGGGGGCAGGATACACCGGGGAGCTGTTTTTT.

The chain recombines TRBV28 with TRBJ2-7, with a weak D call TRBD2 (6 bases). Germline loops: CDR1 MDHEN, CDR2 SYDVKM. This CDR3 is 15 amino acids long. Trimming took 3 bases from V and 2 from J, leaving 14 bases between them. CDR3 sequence reads: CASSFGGGATYEQYF. CDR3 DNA: TGTGCCAGCAGTTTCGGCGGAGGGGCGACCTACGAGCAGTACTTC.

The chain links TRBV2 to TRBJ2-5; D might be TRBD2 (5 bases). V lost 6 bases and J 1 base, leaving 15 bases between the germline ends. Looked up from germline, CDR1 is SNHLY and CDR2 is FYNNEI. The CDR3 consists of 15 residues. CDR3 nucleotides: TGTGCCAGCAGCGGGATGACCGGGCCCCAAGAGACCCAGTACTTC. This gives the protein CASSGMTGPQETQYF. Full variable domain (remainder filled in from reference TRBV2 and TRBJ2-5): EPEVTQTPSHQVTQMGQEVILRCVPISNHLYFYWYRQILGQKVEFLVSFYNNEISEKSEIFDDQFSVERPDGSNFTLKIRSTKLEDSAMYFCASSGMTGPQETQYFGPGTRLLVL.

Here the CDR3 reads CASSPPVAGTGVTEAFF. CDR3 bases: TGTGCCAGCTCACCACCGGTCGCTGGGACAGGGGTGACTGAAGCTTTCTTT. The V call is TRBV18, the J call TRBJ1-1, with TRBD1 matching 10 bases. The CDR3 sequence is 17 residues long. Germline V lookup: CDR1 KGHSH, CDR2 LQKENI. The J segment lost 5 bases and the V segment lost 0 bases, leaving 9 bases of the junction unmatched.